A selection of T cell receptor beta chains follows, all from one sample in a study of blood T cell repertoires in COVID-19. Sequencing was performed with immunoSEQ multiplex PCR; in TCRdb, only in-frame clones are kept and a portion is missing. The sample includes roughly 100,000 clones, approximately 89% of them seen just once. Sequencing was carried out using peripheral blood. These receptors were obtained from a woman over 75 in a cohort sampled during active COVID-19. The CDR3 runs from the conserved cysteine through the conserved F or W. A D gene is named only where the DNA matches it firmly. Clone size is shown for a subset of rows, as once, few, many or a class of expanded clone.

V	size	D	J	CDR3	DNA
TRBV7-9	NA	NA	TRBJ1-2	CASSLVTGFYGYTF	TGTGCCAGCAGCTTAGTTACGGGATTTTATGGCTACACCTTC
TRBV4-2	NA	NA	TRBJ2-1	CASSKNSGPYNEQFF	TGTGCCAGCAGTAAAAATAGCGGTCCCTACAATGAGCAGTTCTTC
TRBV19	NA	TRBD2	TRBJ2-2	CASRTTSGSRIGELFF	TGTGCCAGTAGGACCACTAGCGGGAGTCGAATCGGGGAGCTGTTTTTT
TRBV30	once	TRBD2	TRBJ2-6	CAWTLAGGSSGANVLTF	TGTGCCTGGACTTTAGCGGGGGGGTCTTCTGGGGCCAACGTCCTGACTTTC
TRBV30	NA	NA	TRBJ1-5	CAWSVAMNQPQHF	TGTGCCTGGAGTGTAGCTATGAATCAGCCCCAGCATTTT
TRBV11-2	NA	NA	TRBJ2-1	CAASTQGYNEQFF	TGTGCCGCCTCAACCCAGGGCTACAATGAGCAGTTCTTC
TRBV6-5	NA	NA	TRBJ1-1	CASSLRVEAFF	TGTGCCAGCAGCCTACGGGTTGAAGCTTTCTTT
TRBV19	NA	TRBD2	TRBJ2-1	CASKGLAGYNEQFF	TGTGCCAGTAAAGGACTAGCGGGCTACAATGAGCAGTTCTTC
TRBV10-1	NA	TRBD1	TRBJ1-4	CASSELGQYGSGKLFF	TGCGCCAGCAGTGAGTTGGGACAGTACGGTTCGGGAAAACTGTTTTTT
TRBV5-1	NA	TRBD1	TRBJ2-1	CASSSQGSEQFF	TGCGCCAGCAGCTCACAGGGGAGTGAGCAGTTCTTC
TRBV14	NA	TRBD1	TRBJ1-2	CASSYEGARGYGYTF	TGTGCCAGCAGTTACGAGGGGGCGCGAGGCTATGGCTACACCTTC
TRBV5-5	NA	TRBD1	TRBJ2-5	CASSLISGTGETQYF	TGTGCCAGCAGCTTAATCTCCGGGACAGGGGAGACCCAGTACTTC
TRBV10-2	NA	TRBD1	TRBJ2-1	CASSERQGALNEQFF	TGCGCCAGCAGTGAGAGACAGGGGGCCCTCAATGAGCAGTTCTTC
TRBV10-1	NA	NA	TRBJ2-5	CASSAEILGAGETQYF	TGCGCCAGCAGTGCAGAAATCTTGGGGGCTGGAGAGACCCAGTACTTC
TRBV27	NA	NA	TRBJ2-2	CASSSLGLLNTGELFF	TGTGCCAGCAGCTCCCTTGGGCTATTGAACACCGGGGAGCTGTTTTTT
TRBV28	once	TRBD1	TRBJ1-6	CASSSGTGGFSPLHF	TGTGCCAGCAGTTCCGGGACAGGGGGGTTTTCACCCCTCCACTTT
TRBV10-3	NA	NA	TRBJ1-1	CAISGGRANTEAFF	TGTGCCATCAGCGGCGGCAGGGCGAACACTGAAGCTTTCTTT
TRBV3-1/TRBV3-2	NA	TRBD1	TRBJ1-5	CASSQGTGGRVEPQHF	TGTGCCAGCAGCCAGGGAACAGGGGGCCGAGTAGAGCCCCAGCATTTT
TRBV9	NA	NA	TRBJ2-3	CASSVVEGGAEYF	TGTGCCAGCAGCGTAGTGGAAGGGGGGGCCGAGTATTTT
TRBV3-1/TRBV3-2	NA	TRBD2	TRBJ2-3	CASSQTGTRGDTQYF	TGTGCCAGCAGCCAAACCGGGACTAGGGGGGATACGCAGTATTTT
TRBV27	NA	NA	TRBJ2-7	CASTPDGVSSYEQYF	TGTGCCAGCACTCCCGACGGGGTGAGCTCCTACGAGCAGTACTTC
TRBV4-1	NA	TRBD2	TRBJ2-2	CASSQDASGNTGELFF	TGCGCCAGCAGCCAAGATGCTAGCGGGAACACCGGGGAGCTGTTTTTT
TRBV5-1	NA	NA	TRBJ1-1	CASSRDSMNTEAFF	TGCGCCAGCAGCCGGGATAGCATGAACACTGAAGCTTTCTTT
TRBV7-3	NA	NA	TRBJ1-4	CASSLRGSNEKLFF	TGTGCCAGCAGCTTGCGGGGTTCTAATGAAAAACTGTTTTTT
TRBV24-1	NA	NA	TRBJ2-1	CATSDSIISSYNEQFF	TGTGCCACCAGTGATTCAATCATTAGCTCCTACAATGAGCAGTTCTTC
TRBV7-3	NA	NA	TRBJ2-3	CASSTSTDTQYF	TGTGCCAGCAGCACTAGCACAGATACGCAGTATTTT
TRBV19	NA	TRBD1	TRBJ1-2	CASTPKGTGEYGYTF	TGTGCCAGTACCCCAAAAGGGACAGGGGAGTATGGCTACACCTTC
TRBV7-8	NA	TRBD2	TRBJ2-1	CASSAYRLAGFSNEQFF	TGTGCCAGCAGCGCCTACCGCCTAGCGGGGTTTTCCAATGAGCAGTTCTTC
TRBV11-2	once	NA	TRBJ2-7	CASSSPRQGGTGHF	TGTGCCAGCAGCTCCCCCCGACAGGGAGGTACGGGGCACTTC
TRBV11-2	NA	NA	TRBJ2-3	CASSEGRGRTDTQYF	TGTGCCAGCAGTGAGGGGCGGGGTCGCACAGATACGCAGTATTTT
TRBV5-1	NA	NA	TRBJ2-3	CASSPSGLGDTQYF	TGCGCCAGCAGCCCAAGCGGTCTGGGAGATACGCAGTATTTT
TRBV11-2	NA	NA	TRBJ2-4	CASSLEGQVSNIQYF	TGTGCCAGCAGCTTAGAAGGACAAGTTTCAAACATTCAGTACTTC
TRBV3-1/TRBV3-2	once	TRBD2	TRBJ2-1	CASSQFQPGGSVRNEQFF	TGTGCCAGCAGCCAATTCCAGCCTGGCGGGAGCGTCCGCAATGAGCAGTTCTTC
TRBV27	once	NA	TRBJ1-5	CASRVTSHSNQPQHF	TGTGCCAGCAGAGTTACTTCCCATAGCAATCAGCCCCAGCATTTT
TRBV6-5	NA	NA	TRBJ2-3	CASSYLISPDTQYF	TGTGCCAGCAGCTACCTAATAAGCCCAGATACGCAGTATTTT
TRBV7-9	few	TRBD1	TRBJ1-4	CASSVGQGTNEKLFF	TGTGCCAGCAGCGTCGGACAGGGGACTAATGAAAAACTGTTTTTT
TRBV28	NA	NA	TRBJ2-3	CASPPSVFPTDTQYF	TGTGCCAGCCCCCCCTCGGTCTTTCCCACAGATACGCAGTATTTT
TRBV19	NA	NA	TRBJ2-2	CASSIRVTGELFF	TGTGCCAGTAGTATTCGGGTGACCGGGGAGCTGTTTTTT
TRBV3-1/TRBV3-2	few	NA	TRBJ2-5	CASSSGLSGETQYF	TGTGCCAGCAGCTCGGGACTTTCGGGGGAGACCCAGTACTTC
TRBV4-1	NA	NA	TRBJ2-3	CASSQRPPEGWADTQYF	TGCGCCAGCAGCCAAAGACCCCCGGAGGGGTGGGCAGATACGCAGTATTTT
TRBV10-3	NA	NA	TRBJ2-7	CAISEAGYEQYF	TGTGCCATCAGTGAGGCAGGATACGAGCAGTACTTC
TRBV6-2/TRBV6-3	once	TRBD2	TRBJ2-3	CASTPTASGGFAYTQYF	TGTGCCAGCACCCCGACAGCTAGCGGGGGATTCGCTTATACGCAGTATTTT
TRBV7-9	NA	NA	TRBJ2-1	CASSPRGEQFF	TGTGCCAGCAGCCCCCGGGGTGAGCAGTTCTTC